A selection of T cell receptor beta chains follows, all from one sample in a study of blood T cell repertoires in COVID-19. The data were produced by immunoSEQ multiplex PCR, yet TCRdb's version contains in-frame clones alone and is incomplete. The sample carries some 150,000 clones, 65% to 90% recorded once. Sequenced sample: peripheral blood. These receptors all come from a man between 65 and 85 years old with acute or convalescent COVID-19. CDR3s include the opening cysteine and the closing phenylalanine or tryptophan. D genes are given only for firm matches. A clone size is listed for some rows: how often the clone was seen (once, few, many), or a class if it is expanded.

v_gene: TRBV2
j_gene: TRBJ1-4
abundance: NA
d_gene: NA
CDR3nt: TGTGCCAGCACCCCCACAGGGTATGAAAAACTGTTTTTT
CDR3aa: CASTPTGYEKLFF

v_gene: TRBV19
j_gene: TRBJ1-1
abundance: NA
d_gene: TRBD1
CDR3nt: TGTGCCAGTAGTATGGACAGGGAAGGCGTAAGAGGAGCTTTCTTT
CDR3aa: CASSMDREGVRGAFF

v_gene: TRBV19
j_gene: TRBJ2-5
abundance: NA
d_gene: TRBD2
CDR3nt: TGTGCCAGTAGTGACAGAGCGGGAGCGCTCCAAGAGACCCAGTACTTC
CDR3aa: CASSDRAGALQETQYF

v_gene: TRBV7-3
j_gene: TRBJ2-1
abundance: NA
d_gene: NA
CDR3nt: TGTGCCAGCAGCTTAGGAGCTAGCTCCTACAATGAGCAGTTCTTC
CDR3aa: CASSLGASSYNEQFF

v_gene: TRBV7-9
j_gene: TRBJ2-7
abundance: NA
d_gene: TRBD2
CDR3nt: TGTGCCAGCAGCTTCTCGCTAGCGGGTCCGAGGGGTGCTATCTACGAGCAGTACTTC
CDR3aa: CASSFSLAGPRGAIYEQYF

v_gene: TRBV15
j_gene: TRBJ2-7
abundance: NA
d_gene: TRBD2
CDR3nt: TGTGCCACCAGCAGAGATTGGGAGGGTGAGCAGTACTTC
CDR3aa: CATSRDWEGEQYF

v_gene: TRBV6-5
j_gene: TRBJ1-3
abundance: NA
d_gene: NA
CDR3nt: TGTGCCAGCACCCCTGGAGCAGGGAGGGGAAACACCATATATTTT
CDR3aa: CASTPGAGRGNTIYF

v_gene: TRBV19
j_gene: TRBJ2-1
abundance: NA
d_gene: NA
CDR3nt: TGTGCCAGTAGTACCACCCGGGCGGGAGAGCAGTTCTTC
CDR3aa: CASSTTRAGEQFF

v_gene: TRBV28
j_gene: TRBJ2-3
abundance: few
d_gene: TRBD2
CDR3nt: TGTGCCAGCAGCCCCGCCGGGGGGGGTAGCACAGATACGCAGTATTTT
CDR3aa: CASSPAGGGSTDTQYF

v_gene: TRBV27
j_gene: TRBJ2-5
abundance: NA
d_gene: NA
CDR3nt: TGTGCCAGCAGTTCTTCTTGGCAGTACCAAGAGACCCAGTACTTC
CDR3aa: CASSSSWQYQETQYF

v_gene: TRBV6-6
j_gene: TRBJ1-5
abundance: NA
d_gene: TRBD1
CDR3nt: TGTGCCAGCAGTACCACAGGGGGCAATCAGCCCCAGCATTTT
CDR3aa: CASSTTGGNQPQHF

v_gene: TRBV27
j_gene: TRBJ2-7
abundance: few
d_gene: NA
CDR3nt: TGTGCCAGCAGTCACAACTCCTACGAGCAGTACTTC
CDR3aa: CASSHNSYEQYF

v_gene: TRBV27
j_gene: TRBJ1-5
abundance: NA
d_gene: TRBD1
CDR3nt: TGTGCCAGCAGTTTCTTAACTTCAGGGGGTCTGCGCAATCAGCCCCAGCATTTT
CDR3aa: CASSFLTSGGLRNQPQHF

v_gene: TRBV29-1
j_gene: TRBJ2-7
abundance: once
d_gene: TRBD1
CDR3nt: TGCAGCGCAAAAAACAGGGGGAGAGAGCAGTACTTC
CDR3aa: CSAKNRGREQYF

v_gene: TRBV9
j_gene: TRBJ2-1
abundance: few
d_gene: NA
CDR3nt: TGTGCCAGCAGCGACGGAGGGGCTAGCGATTTCAATGAGCAGTTCTTC
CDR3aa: CASSDGGASDFNEQFF

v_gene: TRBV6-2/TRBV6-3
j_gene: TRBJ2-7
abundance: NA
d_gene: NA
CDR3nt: TGTGCCAGCAGTTCCAGTTCCTACGAGCAGTACTTC
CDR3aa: CASSSSSYEQYF

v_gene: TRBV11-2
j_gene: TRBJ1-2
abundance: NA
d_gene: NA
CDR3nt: TGTGCCAGCAGCTTGGATATGGCGGGTGGCTATGGCTACACCTTC
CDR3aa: CASSLDMAGGYGYTF

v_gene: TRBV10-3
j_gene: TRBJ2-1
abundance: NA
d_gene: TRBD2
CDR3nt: TGTGCCATCAGTGCCGCCGGGACTAGCGGGTGGAATGAGCAGTTCTTC
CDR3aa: CAISAAGTSGWNEQFF

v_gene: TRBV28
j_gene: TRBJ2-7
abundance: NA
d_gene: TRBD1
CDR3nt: TGTGCCAGCAGTGTGGGACAGGGTGTAGTTTCCTACGAGCAGTACTTC
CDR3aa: CASSVGQGVVSYEQYF

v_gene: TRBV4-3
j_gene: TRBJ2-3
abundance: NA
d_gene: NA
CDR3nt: TGCGCCAGCAGCCAAGACATATCCCGGGAGGGGCAGGGGGGAGCAGATACGCAGTATTTT
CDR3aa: CASSQDISREGQGGADTQYF

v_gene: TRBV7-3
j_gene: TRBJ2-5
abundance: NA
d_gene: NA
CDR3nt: TGTGCCAGCAGCTTATACTCTCAAGAGACCCAGTACTTC
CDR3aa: CASSLYSQETQYF

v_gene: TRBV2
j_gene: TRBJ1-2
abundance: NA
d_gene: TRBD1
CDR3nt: TGTGCCAGCAGTGAAGCGTTGAGGACAGGGATAGGCTATGGCTACACCTTC
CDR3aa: CASSEALRTGIGYGYTF

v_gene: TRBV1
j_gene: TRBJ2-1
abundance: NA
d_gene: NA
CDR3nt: NA
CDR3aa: CTSSRTEKVAGGNNEQFF

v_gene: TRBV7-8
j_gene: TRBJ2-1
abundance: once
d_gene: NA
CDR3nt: TGTGCCAGCGGTCGACGGGGGACCTCCTACAATGAGCAGTTCTTC
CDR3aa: CASGRRGTSYNEQFF

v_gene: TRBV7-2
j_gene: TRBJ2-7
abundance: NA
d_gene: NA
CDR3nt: TGTGCCAGCAGCTTTGGGGGGACCCAATACGAGCAGTACTTC
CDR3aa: CASSFGGTQYEQYF

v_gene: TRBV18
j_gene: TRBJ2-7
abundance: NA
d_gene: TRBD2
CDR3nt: TGTGCCAGCTCACCCACCGAGGAGACTAGCGGGGGACGCAACTACTTC
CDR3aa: CASSPTEETSGGRNYF

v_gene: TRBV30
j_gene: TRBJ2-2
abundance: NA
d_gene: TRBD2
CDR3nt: TGTGCCTGGACAAAGGGAGGGCGTGTCGGGGAGCTGTTTTTT
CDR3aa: CAWTKGGRVGELFF

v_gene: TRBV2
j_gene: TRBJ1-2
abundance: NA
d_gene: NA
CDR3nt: TGTGCCAGCAGTGCATCCTTACAGGCGGATGGCTACACCTTC
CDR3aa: CASSASLQADGYTF

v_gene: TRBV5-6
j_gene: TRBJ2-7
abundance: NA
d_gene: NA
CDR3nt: TGTGCCAGCAGCATGATAGCGGCGGCCTACGAGCAGTACTTC
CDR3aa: CASSMIAAAYEQYF

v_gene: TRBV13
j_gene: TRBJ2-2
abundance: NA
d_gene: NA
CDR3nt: TGTGCCAGCAGCCCGGCTACAAGAGGGTCCAACACCGGGGAGCTGTTTTTT
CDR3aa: CASSPATRGSNTGELFF

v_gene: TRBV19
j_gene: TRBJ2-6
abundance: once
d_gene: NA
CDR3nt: TGTGCCAGTAGTATAAGGGGTGCTGGGGCCAACGTCCTGACTTTC
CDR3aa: CASSIRGAGANVLTF

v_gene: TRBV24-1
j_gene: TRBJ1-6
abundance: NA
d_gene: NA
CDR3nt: TGTGCCACCAGCAGGGGAGAACCTAATTCACCCCTCCACTTT
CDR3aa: CATSRGEPNSPLHF

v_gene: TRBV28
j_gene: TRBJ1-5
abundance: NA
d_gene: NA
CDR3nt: TGTGCCAGCAGTTTATTACAGTTGCTAAGCAATCAGCCCCAGCATTTT
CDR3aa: CASSLLQLLSNQPQHF

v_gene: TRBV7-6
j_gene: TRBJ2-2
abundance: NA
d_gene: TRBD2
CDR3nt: TGTGCCAGCAGCAGGAGCGGGAGGGCCACCGGGGAGCTGTTTTTT
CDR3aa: CASSRSGRATGELFF

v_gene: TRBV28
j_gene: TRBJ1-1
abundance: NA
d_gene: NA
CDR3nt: TGTGCCAGCAGTCCTCCCTCCGGACACAACACTGAAGCTTTCTTT
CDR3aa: CASSPPSGHNTEAFF

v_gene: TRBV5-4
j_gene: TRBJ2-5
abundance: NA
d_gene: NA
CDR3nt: TGTGCCAGCAGCTTGGAATTTAGAGGCGGGAAGGAGACCCAGTACTTC
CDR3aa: CASSLEFRGGKETQYF

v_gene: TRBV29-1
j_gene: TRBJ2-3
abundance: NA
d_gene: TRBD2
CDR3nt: TGCAGCGTTGGCAATAGCGGGAGGTCCACAGATACGCAGTATTTT
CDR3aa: CSVGNSGRSTDTQYF

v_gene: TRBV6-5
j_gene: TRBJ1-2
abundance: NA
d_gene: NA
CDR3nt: TGTGCCAGCAGTTACGGAGGCCGGGGCTACACCTTC
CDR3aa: CASSYGGRGYTF

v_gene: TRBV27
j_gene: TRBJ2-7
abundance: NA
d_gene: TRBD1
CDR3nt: TGTGCCAGCAGTTTAAGAGGACAGGGGCAGACCTACGAGCAGTACTTC
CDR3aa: CASSLRGQGQTYEQYF

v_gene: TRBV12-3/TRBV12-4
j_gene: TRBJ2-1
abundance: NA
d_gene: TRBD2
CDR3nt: TGTGCCAGCAAGCTAGCGGGGGGCAATGAGCAGTTCTTC
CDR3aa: CASKLAGGNEQFF

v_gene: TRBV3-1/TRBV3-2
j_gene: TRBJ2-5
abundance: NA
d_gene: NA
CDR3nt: TGTGCCAGCAGCCAAGATCGGGATAGCGGAGGAGTCCAAGAGACCCAGTACTTC
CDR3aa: CASSQDRDSGGVQETQYF

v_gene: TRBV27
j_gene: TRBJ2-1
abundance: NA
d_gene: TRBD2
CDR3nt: TGTGCCAGCAGTTTACGACTAGCGGGAGGGGGGCATGAGCAGTTCTTC
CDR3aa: CASSLRLAGGGHEQFF

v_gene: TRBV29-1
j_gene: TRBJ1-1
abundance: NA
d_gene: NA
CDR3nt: TGCAGCGTTAAGAATTTCGAGGCGAACACTGAAGCTTTCTTT
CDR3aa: CSVKNFEANTEAFF

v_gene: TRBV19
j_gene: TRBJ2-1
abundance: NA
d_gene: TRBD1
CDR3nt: TGTGCCAGTCAAGAAGGACAGGGCGCCTACAATGAGCAGTTCTTC
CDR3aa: CASQEGQGAYNEQFF

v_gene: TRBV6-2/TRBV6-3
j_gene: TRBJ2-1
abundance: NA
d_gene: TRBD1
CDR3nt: TGTGCCAGCAGTTACTCCGGGACAGAGAGCTCCTACAATGAGCAGTTCTTC
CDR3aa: CASSYSGTESSYNEQFF

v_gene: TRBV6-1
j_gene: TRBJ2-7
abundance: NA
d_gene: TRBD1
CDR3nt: TGTGCCAGCAGTGAAGGAAGGATTCGGGACAGGCCTACCTACGAGCAGTACTTC
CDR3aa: CASSEGRIRDRPTYEQYF

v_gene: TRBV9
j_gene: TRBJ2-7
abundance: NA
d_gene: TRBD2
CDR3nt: TGTGCCAGCAGCGTAGGTAGCGGGAGTTCGTACGAGCAGTACTTC
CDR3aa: CASSVGSGSSYEQYF

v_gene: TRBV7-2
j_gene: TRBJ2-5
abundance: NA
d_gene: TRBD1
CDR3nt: TGTGCCAGCAGCTTAAACAGGGGGCAAGAGACCCAGTACTTC
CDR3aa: CASSLNRGQETQYF